The T cell receptor beta chain described here comes from a study of blood T cells in healthy people across ages. Background on the study: Template switching recovered approximately one barcoded beta molecule for every two T cells. Overall study findings and caveats: Unsorted PBMCs prevented conclusive naive versus antigen-experienced comparison.

Of note for this clonotype: Its antigen is not known.

Through a sample-barcoded 5' primer and a J-beta primer mix, a second PCR was run for roughly 6 to 12 cycles. Unique molecular identifiers of 12 random nucleotides labeled each cDNA. Each sample provided no less than 2.5 million CDR3-containing paired-end reads. One entry per CDR3 protein, called by TCRdb with MiXCR from the 5' RACE reads. The data show a few hundred thousand distinct CDR3 sequences, 45% to 60% seen once. CDR3 length: 17 residues. Germline loops: CDR1 KGHSH, CDR2 LQKENI. Trimming removed 3 bases at V and 0 bases at J, with 12 bases between. This clonotype originated in a man aged 55 to 70 in good health. The rearrangement joins TRBV18 to TRBJ2-6; D perhaps matches TRBD1 (5 bases). Specimen: blood. The DNA for the CDR3 is TGTGCCAGCTCACCTCAGGGTCTGAACTCTGGGGCCAACGTCCTGACTTTC. Its translation: CASSPQGLNSGANVLTF.